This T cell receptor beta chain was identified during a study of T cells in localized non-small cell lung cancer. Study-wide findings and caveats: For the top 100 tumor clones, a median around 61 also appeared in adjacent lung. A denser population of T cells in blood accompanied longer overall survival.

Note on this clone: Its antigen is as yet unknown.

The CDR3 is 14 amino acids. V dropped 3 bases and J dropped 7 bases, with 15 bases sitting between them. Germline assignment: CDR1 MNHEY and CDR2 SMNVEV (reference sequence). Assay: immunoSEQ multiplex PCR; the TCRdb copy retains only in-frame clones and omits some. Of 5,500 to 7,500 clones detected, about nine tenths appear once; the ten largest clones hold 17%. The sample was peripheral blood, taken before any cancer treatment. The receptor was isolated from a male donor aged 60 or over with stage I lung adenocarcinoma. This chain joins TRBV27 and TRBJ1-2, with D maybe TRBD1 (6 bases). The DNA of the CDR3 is TGTGCCAGCAGTTTCAGGGGCGCGGGCGGTGGCTACACCTTC. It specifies CASSFRGAGGGYTF.